These T cell receptor beta chains were read from a single sample in a study of T cell repertoires in cytomegalovirus infection. TCRdb passed the reads through MiXCR, listing each CDR3 protein once. The profile shows fewer than 250,000 distinct CDR3 sequences, more than 9% of them singletons. The sample was PBMCs. These TCRs come from a human donor in good health (CMV status not recorded). Some clones in this sample may be carry-over from other donors' samples. CDR3s leave out the opening cysteine and the closing phenylalanine or tryptophan.

cdr3_length: 20; v_call: TRBV6-2/TRBV6-3; cdr3_aa: ATVSVIRGYGSGGDSYNEQF
cdr3_length: 13; v_call: TRBV7-3; cdr3_aa: ASSLGTGAGGELF
cdr3_length: 14; v_call: TRBV7-2; cdr3_aa: ASSLGGTDRNYGYT
cdr3_length: 12; v_call: TRBV19; cdr3_aa: ASSAGLRFGELF
cdr3_length: 11; v_call: TRBV7-2; cdr3_aa: ASSSSGAYEQY
cdr3_length: 13; v_call: TRBV6-5; cdr3_aa: ASSPGTPLSYEQY
cdr3_length: 14; v_call: TRBV7-2; cdr3_aa: ASSLAGTSSYNEQF
cdr3_length: 12; v_call: TRBV20-1; cdr3_aa: SALTGTWNTEAF
cdr3_length: 12; v_call: TRBV7-2; cdr3_aa: ASSLEGVDGEAF
cdr3_length: 14; v_call: TRBV5-6; cdr3_aa: ASSPTGREQYNEQF
cdr3_length: 11; v_call: TRBV20-1; cdr3_aa: SAGSGMANEQF
cdr3_length: 13; v_call: TRBV5-1; cdr3_aa: ASSLREPGAGELF
cdr3_length: 12; v_call: TRBV28; cdr3_aa: ASSSNNRPYEQY
cdr3_length: 11; v_call: TRBV5-1; cdr3_aa: ASSLAGAKGYT
cdr3_length: 11; v_call: TRBV20-1; cdr3_aa: SAQLDRAYEQY
cdr3_length: 13; v_call: TRBV19; cdr3_aa: ASTAGTAGNQPQH
cdr3_length: 13; v_call: TRBV7-9; cdr3_aa: ASSLWREGGDIQY
cdr3_length: 12; v_call: TRBV28; cdr3_aa: ASSFSRGGTEAF